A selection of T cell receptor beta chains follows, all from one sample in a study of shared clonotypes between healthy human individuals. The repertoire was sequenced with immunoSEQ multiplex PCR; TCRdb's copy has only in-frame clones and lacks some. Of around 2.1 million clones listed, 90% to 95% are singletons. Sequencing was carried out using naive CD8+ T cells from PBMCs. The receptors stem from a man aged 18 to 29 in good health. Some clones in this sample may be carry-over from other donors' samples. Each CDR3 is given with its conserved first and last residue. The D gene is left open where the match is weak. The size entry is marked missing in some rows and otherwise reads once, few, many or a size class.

CDR3 DNA: TGCGCCAGCAGCCAGAGGAAGGGGGCCGCCGAGACCCAGTACTTC
CDR3 protein: CASSQRKGAAETQYF
V gene: TRBV4-1
D gene: TRBD1
CDR3 length: 15
J gene: TRBJ2-5
clone size: once

CDR3 DNA: TGTGCCAGCAGTGACAGTTCACGACTACCCCCGGCAGTAACTAATGAAAAACTGTTTTTT
CDR3 protein: CASSDSSRLPPAVTNEKLFF
V gene: TRBV6-4
D gene: NA
CDR3 length: 20
J gene: TRBJ1-4
clone size: NA

CDR3 DNA: TGTGCCAGCAGTTACTCGACCGGGACATCGGTTTACGAGCAGTACTTC
CDR3 protein: CASSYSTGTSVYEQYF
V gene: TRBV6-5
D gene: NA
CDR3 length: 16
J gene: TRBJ2-7
clone size: NA

CDR3 DNA: TGTGCCAGCATGTACCTAGACTACGAGCAGTACTTC
CDR3 protein: CASMYLDYEQYF
V gene: TRBV6-1
D gene: NA
CDR3 length: 12
J gene: TRBJ2-7
clone size: NA

CDR3 DNA: TGTGCCACCAGCAGAGAACGAGGGCCCAATCAGCCCCAGCATTTT
CDR3 protein: CATSRERGPNQPQHF
V gene: TRBV15
D gene: NA
CDR3 length: 15
J gene: TRBJ1-5
clone size: NA

CDR3 DNA: TGTGCCAGCAGTGGAGCTAGCGAACTAGCCAAAAACATTCAGTACTTC
CDR3 protein: CASSGASELAKNIQYF
V gene: TRBV28
D gene: NA
CDR3 length: 16
J gene: TRBJ2-4
clone size: NA

CDR3 DNA: TGTGCCAGCAGTCCAACAGGGTTTGGGCAGTTCTTC
CDR3 protein: CASSPTGFGQFF
V gene: TRBV27
D gene: NA
CDR3 length: 12
J gene: TRBJ2-1
clone size: NA

CDR3 DNA: TGTGCCAGCAGTTACGTACGGCCCGCCCAGGACATTCAGTATTTC
CDR3 protein: CASSYVRPAQDIQYF
V gene: TRBV6-6
D gene: NA
CDR3 length: 15
J gene: TRBJ2-4
clone size: NA

CDR3 DNA: TGTGCCAGCAGCGCTCGTAGCGGGAGGGCTGGGGAGACCCAGTACTTC
CDR3 protein: CASSARSGRAGETQYF
V gene: TRBV9
D gene: TRBD2
CDR3 length: 16
J gene: TRBJ2-5
clone size: NA

CDR3 DNA: TGTGCCAGCAGTCCCGACCCGGGGACCGGGGAGCTGTTTTTT
CDR3 protein: CASSPDPGTGELFF
V gene: TRBV6-5
D gene: NA
CDR3 length: 14
J gene: TRBJ2-2
clone size: NA

CDR3 DNA: TGCGCCAGCAGCTTGGACATAAGGAACACTGAAGCTTTCTTT
CDR3 protein: CASSLDIRNTEAFF
V gene: TRBV5-1
D gene: NA
CDR3 length: 14
J gene: TRBJ1-1
clone size: NA

CDR3 DNA: TGTGCCAGCAGTGACGAGGGGCTCGCTGAAAAACTGTTTTTT
CDR3 protein: CASSDEGLAEKLFF
V gene: TRBV25-1
D gene: NA
CDR3 length: 14
J gene: TRBJ1-4
clone size: NA

CDR3 DNA: TGTGCCAGCAGCTCGACGCCGGGACAGGGAAGCCTGATGGATACGCAGTATTTT
CDR3 protein: CASSSTPGQGSLMDTQYF
V gene: TRBV7-9
D gene: TRBD1
CDR3 length: 18
J gene: TRBJ2-3
clone size: few

CDR3 DNA: TGTGCCAGCAGCTTGGGGGGAGAGCAGTTCTTC
CDR3 protein: CASSLGGEQFF
V gene: TRBV7-9
D gene: NA
CDR3 length: 11
J gene: TRBJ2-1
clone size: NA

CDR3 DNA: TGTGCCAGCAGTGATATCTTGACAGGCTCTGGAAACACCATATATTTT
CDR3 protein: CASSDILTGSGNTIYF
V gene: TRBV25-1
D gene: NA
CDR3 length: 16
J gene: TRBJ1-3
clone size: NA

CDR3 DNA: TGTGCCAGCAGATCTCGAGGTTCCAGGGAATCCCCATCCTACGAGCAGTACTTC
CDR3 protein: CASRSRGSRESPSYEQYF
V gene: TRBV7-2
D gene: NA
CDR3 length: 18
J gene: TRBJ2-7
clone size: NA

CDR3 DNA: TGCGCCAGCAGCTTGTCTAGCGGGAGGGCCCACGAGCAGTACTTC
CDR3 protein: CASSLSSGRAHEQYF
V gene: TRBV5-1
D gene: TRBD2
CDR3 length: 15
J gene: TRBJ2-7
clone size: NA

CDR3 DNA: TGTGCCAGCAGCTCTCGGCGGGACAGGGGATCGGATAAGAGCTTCACCTTC
CDR3 protein: CASSSRRDRGSDKSFTF
V gene: TRBV11-2
D gene: TRBD1
CDR3 length: 17
J gene: TRBJ1-2
clone size: NA

CDR3 DNA: TGCGCCAGCAGCTTGGTGGGACTAGCGGGAGGGCCGGTTAATGAGCAGTTCTTC
CDR3 protein: CASSLVGLAGGPVNEQFF
V gene: TRBV5-1
D gene: TRBD2
CDR3 length: 18
J gene: TRBJ2-1
clone size: NA

CDR3 DNA: TGCAGCGTTGCTTTGGGGTTGAGCAATCAGCCCCAGCATTTT
CDR3 protein: CSVALGLSNQPQHF
V gene: TRBV29-1
D gene: NA
CDR3 length: 14
J gene: TRBJ1-5
clone size: few

CDR3 DNA: TGTGCCAGCAGCGCTGACAGGGGCGGCGCGTTCTTC
CDR3 protein: CASSADRGGAFF
V gene: TRBV9
D gene: TRBD1
CDR3 length: 12
J gene: TRBJ2-1
clone size: NA

CDR3 DNA: TGCGCCAGCAGCCAAGTGTGGGACTATGACGCCAAAAACATTCAGTACTTC
CDR3 protein: CASSQVWDYDAKNIQYF
V gene: TRBV4-1
D gene: TRBD2
CDR3 length: 17
J gene: TRBJ2-4
clone size: NA